These T cell receptor beta chains were read from a single sample in a study of blood T cell repertoires in COVID-19. The table came from immunoSEQ multiplex PCR; TCRdb's copy has only in-frame clones and leaves some out. The data contain about 200,000 clones, 70% to 90% of them singletons. The sequencing sample was made of peripheral blood. Receptors originate from an elderly woman with acute or convalescent COVID-19. The CDR3 runs from the conserved cysteine through the conserved F or W. A D gene is named only where the DNA matches it firmly. Clone size is not always given. Where it is, it says once, few, many or a class for expanded clones.

clone size: .; D gene: .; V gene: TRBV7-9; J gene: TRBJ1-2; CDR3 DNA: TGTGCCAGCAGCTCCCAAAAGGAGGGACACTATGGCTACACCTTC; CDR3 protein: CASSSQKEGHYGYTF
clone size: .; D gene: .; V gene: TRBV5-6; J gene: TRBJ1-1; CDR3 DNA: TGTGCCAGCAGCCGAAGGCGGGGTCCTGAAGCTTTCTTT; CDR3 protein: CASSRRRGPEAFF
clone size: .; D gene: .; V gene: TRBV7-2; J gene: TRBJ1-5; CDR3 DNA: TGTGCCAGCAGCCTGCGCTGGGACTCGCCTTTCCGGCCCCAGCATTTT; CDR3 protein: CASSLRWDSPFRPQHF
clone size: .; D gene: TRBD1; V gene: TRBV28; J gene: TRBJ2-1; CDR3 DNA: TGTGCCAGCAGTTTTATGAAGGGGGCGATCCCCAATGAGCAGTTCTTC; CDR3 protein: CASSFMKGAIPNEQFF
clone size: .; D gene: TRBD2; V gene: TRBV19; J gene: TRBJ2-3; CDR3 DNA: TGTGCCAGTAGTATCACACTAGCGGGAGGACAAGATACGCAGTATTTT; CDR3 protein: CASSITLAGGQDTQYF
clone size: once; D gene: .; V gene: TRBV27; J gene: TRBJ1-5; CDR3 DNA: TGTGCCAGCAGTCACCTTCCGTATCCACCGAACTATAGCAATCAGCCCCAGCATTTT; CDR3 protein: CASSHLPYPPNYSNQPQHF
clone size: .; D gene: TRBD1; V gene: TRBV6-2/TRBV6-3; J gene: TRBJ1-5; CDR3 DNA: TGTGCCAGCAGTTCAGACAGGGTATATCAGCCCCAGCATTTT; CDR3 protein: CASSSDRVYQPQHF
clone size: .; D gene: .; V gene: TRBV19; J gene: TRBJ1-2; CDR3 DNA: TGTGCCAGTAGTCCTCGAGTAGATGAGTATGGCTACACCTTC; CDR3 protein: CASSPRVDEYGYTF
clone size: .; D gene: TRBD1; V gene: TRBV2; J gene: TRBJ2-5; CDR3 DNA: TGTGCCAGCAGTGCTCAGGGGGCCGATGAGACCCAGTACTTC; CDR3 protein: CASSAQGADETQYF
clone size: .; D gene: .; V gene: TRBV6-2/TRBV6-3; J gene: TRBJ1-5; CDR3 DNA: TGTGCCAGCAGTTACGGGCAGAGTGGCAATCAGCCCCAGCATTTT; CDR3 protein: CASSYGQSGNQPQHF
clone size: once; D gene: TRBD1; V gene: TRBV2; J gene: TRBJ1-1; CDR3 DNA: TGTGCCAGCAATTCCCGGACAGGGGGCGGCATCTTT; CDR3 protein: CASNSRTGGGIF
clone size: .; D gene: .; V gene: TRBV19; J gene: TRBJ2-3; CDR3 DNA: TGTGCCAGTAGTACCCAGCAGGACTACACAGATACGCAGTATTTT; CDR3 protein: CASSTQQDYTDTQYF
clone size: .; D gene: .; V gene: TRBV5-1; J gene: TRBJ2-3; CDR3 DNA: TGCGCCAGCAGCTTGGGGACACACAATACGCAGTATTTT; CDR3 protein: CASSLGTHNTQYF
clone size: .; D gene: .; V gene: TRBV27; J gene: TRBJ2-7; CDR3 DNA: TGTGCCAGCAGATCTTCGGGGTCCTACGAGCAGTACTTC; CDR3 protein: CASRSSGSYEQYF
clone size: once; D gene: TRBD2; V gene: TRBV19; J gene: TRBJ2-5; CDR3 DNA: TGTGCCAGTAAGGGAGGGGTAGAAGAGACCCAGTACTTC; CDR3 protein: CASKGGVEETQYF
clone size: few; D gene: TRBD1; V gene: TRBV2; J gene: TRBJ1-5; CDR3 DNA: TGTGCCAGCAGTTCCGGACAGGGATTCCCCCAGCATTTT; CDR3 protein: CASSSGQGFPQHF
clone size: .; D gene: TRBD1; V gene: TRBV18; J gene: TRBJ2-7; CDR3 DNA: TGTGCCAGCTCACTGGACAGGCTGGGCGAGCAGTACTTC; CDR3 protein: CASSLDRLGEQYF
clone size: .; D gene: .; V gene: TRBV6-2/TRBV6-3; J gene: TRBJ2-3; CDR3 DNA: TGTGCCAGCAGCGAACCTACAGGTCCGAATACGCAGTATTTT; CDR3 protein: CASSEPTGPNTQYF
clone size: .; D gene: TRBD1; V gene: TRBV18; J gene: TRBJ1-1; CDR3 DNA: TGTGCCAGCTCACCCTCCGGGACAGGGGGCGGGGGCACTGAAGCTTTCTTT; CDR3 protein: CASSPSGTGGGGTEAFF
clone size: .; D gene: .; V gene: TRBV15; J gene: TRBJ1-1; CDR3 DNA: TGTGCCACCAGCAGAGAGTCCGTCCGGAACACTGAAGCTTTCTTT; CDR3 protein: CATSRESVRNTEAFF
clone size: .; D gene: TRBD2; V gene: TRBV3-1/TRBV3-2; J gene: TRBJ2-2; CDR3 DNA: TGTGCCAGCAGCCAAGGGCTAGCGGGAAACACCGGGGAGCTGTTTTTT; CDR3 protein: CASSQGLAGNTGELFF
clone size: .; D gene: .; V gene: TRBV3-1/TRBV3-2; J gene: TRBJ1-1; CDR3 DNA: TGTGCCAGCAGCCCAAGACAGAACACTGAAGCTTTCTTT; CDR3 protein: CASSPRQNTEAFF
clone size: .; D gene: TRBD1; V gene: TRBV2; J gene: TRBJ1-5; CDR3 DNA: TGTGCCAGCGGTGAGGACAGGGGAGGCAATCAGCCCCAGCATTTT; CDR3 protein: CASGEDRGGNQPQHF
clone size: .; D gene: .; V gene: TRBV7-9; J gene: TRBJ1-3; CDR3 DNA: TGTGCCAGCAGCTTAGCGCGCTTCTCTGGAAACACCATATATTTT; CDR3 protein: CASSLARFSGNTIYF
clone size: .; D gene: .; V gene: TRBV6-4; J gene: TRBJ2-5; CDR3 DNA: TGTGCCAGCAGTGGCCTCGACAGGTTCCAAGAGACCCAGTACTTC; CDR3 protein: CASSGLDRFQETQYF
clone size: few; D gene: .; V gene: TRBV9; J gene: TRBJ1-4; CDR3 DNA: TGTGCCAGCAGTACGACAACTGCAACTAATGAAAAACTGTTTTTT; CDR3 protein: CASSTTTATNEKLFF
clone size: .; D gene: TRBD1; V gene: TRBV6-6; J gene: TRBJ2-6; CDR3 DNA: TGTGCCAGCAGCTTGACAGGGTCTGGGGCCAACGTCCTGACTTTC; CDR3 protein: CASSLTGSGANVLTF
clone size: .; D gene: .; V gene: TRBV5-1; J gene: TRBJ2-2; CDR3 DNA: TGCGCCAGCAGCCGATTTATTGACAGCTTTAACACCGGGGAGCTGTTTTTT; CDR3 protein: CASSRFIDSFNTGELFF
clone size: .; D gene: .; V gene: TRBV5-1; J gene: TRBJ1-1; CDR3 DNA: TGCGCCAGCAGCTTGGATGGCCTCAGGGACATGAACACTGAAGCTTTCTTT; CDR3 protein: CASSLDGLRDMNTEAFF
clone size: .; D gene: TRBD1; V gene: TRBV29-1; J gene: TRBJ1-1; CDR3 DNA: TGCAGCGGTGCGACAGGGGCGAACACTGAAGCTTTCTTT; CDR3 protein: CSGATGANTEAFF
clone size: .; D gene: .; V gene: TRBV18; J gene: TRBJ1-1; CDR3 DNA: TGTGCCAGCTCACCCCTACGGACAGAGAACACTGAAGCTTTCTTT; CDR3 protein: CASSPLRTENTEAFF
clone size: .; D gene: TRBD1; V gene: TRBV19; J gene: TRBJ1-5; CDR3 DNA: TGTGCCAGTAGTACGGACAGGGAAGGTCAGCCCCAGCATTTT; CDR3 protein: CASSTDREGQPQHF
clone size: .; D gene: TRBD1; V gene: TRBV7-8; J gene: TRBJ1-2; CDR3 DNA: TGTGCCAGCAGCTCTTGGGACAGGGGGGACTATGGCTACACCTTC; CDR3 protein: CASSSWDRGDYGYTF
clone size: .; D gene: TRBD2; V gene: TRBV4-3; J gene: TRBJ2-3; CDR3 DNA: TGCGCCAGCAGCCAAGGGCTAGCGGCAGATACGCAGTATTTT; CDR3 protein: CASSQGLAADTQYF
clone size: .; D gene: TRBD2; V gene: TRBV6-2/TRBV6-3; J gene: TRBJ2-1; CDR3 DNA: TGTGCCAGCAGTCCCCGATTAGCGGGAGGGTCCTACAATGAGCAGTTCTTC; CDR3 protein: CASSPRLAGGSYNEQFF
clone size: .; D gene: TRBD1; V gene: TRBV11-2; J gene: TRBJ2-2; CDR3 DNA: TGTGCCAGCAGCTCCCGAGGACAGGGGGCGAAGCTGTTTTTT; CDR3 protein: CASSSRGQGAKLFF
clone size: .; D gene: TRBD1; V gene: TRBV5-6; J gene: TRBJ1-6; CDR3 DNA: TGTGCCAGCAGCCCCGGGACAGGGGACGTCTATTCACCCCTCCACTTT; CDR3 protein: CASSPGTGDVYSPLHF
clone size: .; D gene: TRBD2; V gene: TRBV7-9; J gene: TRBJ2-1; CDR3 DNA: TGTGCCAGCAGCACCCGGACTAGCGGACCTTACAATGAGCAGTTCTTC; CDR3 protein: CASSTRTSGPYNEQFF
clone size: once; D gene: .; V gene: TRBV12-3/TRBV12-4; J gene: TRBJ2-3; CDR3 DNA: TGTGCCAGCAGTTTATTCGACAGAGATACGCAGTATTTT; CDR3 protein: CASSLFDRDTQYF
clone size: .; D gene: .; V gene: TRBV6-5; J gene: TRBJ1-1; CDR3 DNA: TGTGCCAGCGTTTCCGGGACAACTGAAGCTTTCTTT; CDR3 protein: CASVSGTTEAFF
clone size: .; D gene: TRBD1; V gene: TRBV7-9; J gene: TRBJ1-3; CDR3 DNA: TGTGCCAGCAGCCTAAATGGACAGGGTGAAGGAAACACCATATATTTT; CDR3 protein: CASSLNGQGEGNTIYF